This TCR beta chain comes out of a study of T cells after yellow fever vaccination. Study as a whole: SMART-Seq v4 Ultra Low Input served to prepare low-cell-number fractions. Study results and limitations: The study found a weaker secondary response that peaked faster, day 5 versus 15. Only a small proportion of the clonotypes turned up in both the CD4 and the CD8 compartments, likely arising from convergent recombination.

5'RACE template switching added a universal primer site and UMIs to TCR cDNA. Each CDR3 protein gets one entry after TCRdb re-called the 5' RACE reads with MiXCR. Of tens of thousands of distinct CDR3 sequences listed, approximately 7% are singletons. Germline CDR1 and CDR2: LGHDT and YNNKEL (reference sequence). This CDR3 contains 13 residues. V lost 4 bases, J lost 4 bases, and 7 bases lay in between. This clonotype appeared many times. The target antigen is unknown. Sequenced here: CD8+ T cells sorted from PBMCs, sampled about 49 days after the first yellow fever vaccination. J is TRBJ2-2 and V is TRBV3-1, with a possible D match to TRBD1 (5 bases). This TCR was sampled from a man younger than 35 who received the YFV17D yellow fever vaccine. CDR3 sequence: CASSPQGTGELFF. In nucleotides, the CDR3 is TGTGCCAGCAGCCCCCAGGGCACCGGGGAGCTGTTTTTT.